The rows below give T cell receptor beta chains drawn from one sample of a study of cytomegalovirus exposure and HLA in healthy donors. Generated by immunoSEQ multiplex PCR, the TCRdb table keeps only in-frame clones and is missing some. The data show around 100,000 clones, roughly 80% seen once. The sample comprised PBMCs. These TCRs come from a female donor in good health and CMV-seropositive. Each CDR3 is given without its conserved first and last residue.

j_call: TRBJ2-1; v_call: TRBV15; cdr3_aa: ATSRGGPSSSYNEQF
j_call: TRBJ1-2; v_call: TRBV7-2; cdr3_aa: ASSLGTANYGYT
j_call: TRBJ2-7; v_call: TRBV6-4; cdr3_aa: ASTDKGPQEGLHPSYEQY
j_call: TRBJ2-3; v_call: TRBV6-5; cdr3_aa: ASSYGGQGTDTQY
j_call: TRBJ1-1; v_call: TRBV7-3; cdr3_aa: ASSLGSSGTEAF
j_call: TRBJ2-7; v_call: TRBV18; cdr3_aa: ASSLRGEQY
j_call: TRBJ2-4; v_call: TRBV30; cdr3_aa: AWSPGQVAKNIQY
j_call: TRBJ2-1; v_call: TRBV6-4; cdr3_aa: ASSRYGSLDEQF
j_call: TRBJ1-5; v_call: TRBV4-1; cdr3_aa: ASSQQGTLNSNQPQH
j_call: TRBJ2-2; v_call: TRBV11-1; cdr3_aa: ASTLGLAGTGELF
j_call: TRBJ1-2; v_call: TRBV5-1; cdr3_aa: ASSLWQSDYGYT
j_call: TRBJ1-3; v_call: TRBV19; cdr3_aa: ASSMDYSGNTIY
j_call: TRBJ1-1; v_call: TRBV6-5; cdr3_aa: ASSPTGGFRTEAF
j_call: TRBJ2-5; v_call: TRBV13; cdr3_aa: ASSLRETQY
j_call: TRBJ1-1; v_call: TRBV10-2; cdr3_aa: ASSDYGGKAF
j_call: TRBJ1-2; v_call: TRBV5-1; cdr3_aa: ASTPPGAAYGYT
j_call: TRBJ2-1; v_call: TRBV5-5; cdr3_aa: ASSSFGTSGKEGSYNEQF
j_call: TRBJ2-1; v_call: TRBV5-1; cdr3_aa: ASSLGTTGNEQF
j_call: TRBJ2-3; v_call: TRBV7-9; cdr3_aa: ASSFSLAGVGDTQY
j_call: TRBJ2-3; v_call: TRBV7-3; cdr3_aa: ASSLSLAADTQY
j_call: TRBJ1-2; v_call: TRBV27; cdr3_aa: ASRYFPSTGFDRGYT
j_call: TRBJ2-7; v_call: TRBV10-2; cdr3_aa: ASTTGGSGSYEQY
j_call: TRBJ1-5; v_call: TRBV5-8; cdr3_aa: ASSLEGTPQH
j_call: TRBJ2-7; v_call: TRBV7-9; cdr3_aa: SSSFGLTEQY
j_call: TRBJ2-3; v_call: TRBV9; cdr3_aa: ASSVPGLAGGTDTQY
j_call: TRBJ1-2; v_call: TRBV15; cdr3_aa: ATSRDRGETYGYT
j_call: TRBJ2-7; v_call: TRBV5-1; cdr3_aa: ASSPTGHEQY
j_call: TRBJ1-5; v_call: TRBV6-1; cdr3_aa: ASGTQGPARPQH
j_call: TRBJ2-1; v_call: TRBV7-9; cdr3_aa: ASSLRGGGSWYNEQF
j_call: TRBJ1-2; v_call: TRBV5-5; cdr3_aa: ASSWEQGAAGYT
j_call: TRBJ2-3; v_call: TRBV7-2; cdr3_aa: ASSLTSGVDTQY
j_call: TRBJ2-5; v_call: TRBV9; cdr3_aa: ASSVGPTGGETQY
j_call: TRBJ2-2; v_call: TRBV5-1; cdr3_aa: ASSSSTGQTGELF
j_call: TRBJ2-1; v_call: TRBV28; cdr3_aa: ASTVSGAYNEQF
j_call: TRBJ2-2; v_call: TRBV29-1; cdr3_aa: SVRGASNTGELF
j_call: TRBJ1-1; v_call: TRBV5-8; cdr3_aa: ASRGQNTEAF
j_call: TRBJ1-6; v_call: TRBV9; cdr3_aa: ASSVGPSSYNSPLH
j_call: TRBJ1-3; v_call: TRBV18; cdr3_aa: ASCLGAASGNTIY
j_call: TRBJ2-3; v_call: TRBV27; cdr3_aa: ASSQTGQRLDTQY
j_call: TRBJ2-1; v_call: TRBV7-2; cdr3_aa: ASSLNYRQLQEQF
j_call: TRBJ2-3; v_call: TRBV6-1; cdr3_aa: ASSEARGGAVDTQY
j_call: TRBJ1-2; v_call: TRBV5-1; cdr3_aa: ASTDGEGYGYT
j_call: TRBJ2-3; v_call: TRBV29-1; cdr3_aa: SVAATSGVDTQY
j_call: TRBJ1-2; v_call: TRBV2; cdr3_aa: ASSKAGAPGGGYT
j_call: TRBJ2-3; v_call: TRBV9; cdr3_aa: ASSVDGGVGDTQY
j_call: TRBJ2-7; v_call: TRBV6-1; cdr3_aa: ASSKVGGREQY
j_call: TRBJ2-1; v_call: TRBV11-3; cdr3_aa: ASSPGTGTNNEQF
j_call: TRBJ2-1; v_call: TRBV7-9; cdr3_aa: ASSWQSGGLPDEQF
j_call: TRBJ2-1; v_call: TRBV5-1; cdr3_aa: ASTHTGRNEQF
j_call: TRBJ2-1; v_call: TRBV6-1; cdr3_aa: ASSPRTGEPF
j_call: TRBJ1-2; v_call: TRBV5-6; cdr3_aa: ASSYRDTVNYGYT
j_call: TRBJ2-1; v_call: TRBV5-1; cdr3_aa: ASSAYGQSSYNEQF